The 25 T cell receptor beta chains given below trace back to one sample, sequenced in a study of blood T cell repertoires in COVID-19. Clones were read by immunoSEQ multiplex PCR, and TCRdb kept only the in-frame ones, dropping some. The table includes 52,000 or so clones, roughly 89% detected once. Sequenced: peripheral blood. The receptors derive from a man aged 80 or over with acute or convalescent COVID-19.

This clone appeared once. The V call is TRBV15, the J call TRBJ1-6; D uncertain. CDR3 length: 14 amino acids. Germline CDR1 and CDR2: LNHNV and YYDKDF (reference sequence). V was cut by 1 base and J by 10 bases, with 11 bases left in between. CDR3 sequence: CATSRGLGGSPLHF. The CDR3, as DNA: TGTGCCACCAGCAGAGGGTTGGGAGGGTCACCCCTCCACTTT.

The CDR3 DNA is TGCGCCAGCAGCTCGACTCGCCGGGGATACGGCACAGATACGCAGTATTTT. Amino acids: CASSSTRRGYGTDTQYF. J is TRBJ2-3 and V is TRBV5-1; D perhaps matches TRBD2 (5 bases). The CDR3 consists of 17 residues. CDR1 and CDR2 from the germline V gene are SGHRS and YFSETQ. The V end lost 3 bases, the J end lost 1 base, and 18 bases lay between the germline ends.

This clone occurred once. The V call is TRBV15, the J call TRBJ2-7, with 7 bases lining up with TRBD2. With 0 bases clipped from V and 4 bases from J, the junction kept 12 bases outside the gene matches. From germline, CDR1 is LNHNV and CDR2 YYDKDF (reference sequence). This CDR3 spans 17 amino acids. CDR3: CATSRDTGGLSRYEQYF. CDR3 DNA sequence: TGTGCCACCAGCAGAGATACGGGGGGACTCTCAAGGTACGAGCAGTACTTC.

The genes are TRBV7-9 and TRBJ2-1; D possibly corresponds to TRBD1 (5 bases). In germline, CDR1 is SEHNR, CDR2 FQNEAQ (reference sequence). The CDR3 consists of 15 residues. The ends were cut back, 2 bases at V and 7 bases at J, with 15 bases in the middle. The CDR3 is CASSLTTAHGNEQFF. The CDR3, as DNA: TGTGCCAGCAGCTTAACGACAGCTCACGGGAATGAGCAGTTCTTC.

V is TRBV19 and J is TRBJ2-5; TRBD1 matches at 8 bases. CDR3 length: 14 residues. Unmatched junction bases numbered 4, after V lost 4 bases and J lost 3 bases. CDR1 is LNHDA, CDR2 SQIVND, per germline (reference sequence). CDR3 nucleotides: TGTGCCAGTAGTACGACAGGGGCAGAAGAGACCCAGTACTTC. This translates into CASSTTGAEETQYF.

This clone was found a few times. The gene calls are TRBV7-2 and TRBJ2-5, with TRBD1 matching 7 bases. Trimming at V came to 3 bases and at J to 4 bases, leaving 5 bases not matched to a gene. The length of the CDR3 is 14 residues. The V gene's germline CDR1 is SGHTA and CDR2 FQGNSA. In nucleotides, the CDR3 is TGTGCCAGCAGCTTTCAACAGGGGACAGAGACCCAGTACTTC. Protein sequence: CASSFQQGTETQYF.

The CDR3: CASSSSSGGSLEQFF. The CDR3 nucleotides read TGTGCCAGCAGCTCCTCTAGCGGGGGTTCGTTGGAGCAGTTCTTC. This chain uses TRBV11-2 with TRBJ2-1; 10 bases align to TRBD2. This CDR3 contains 15 residues. Trimming at V came to 4 bases and at J to 10 bases, leaving 10 bases not matched to a gene. Germline V gene data show CDR1 as SGHAT and CDR2 as FQNNGV.

The CDR3 reads CASSLDRGLSKLFF. In DNA, the CDR3 is TGCGCCAGCAGCTTGGACAGGGGGCTTTCAAAACTGTTTTTT. The rearrangement links TRBV5-1 to TRBJ1-4; 9 nucleotides line up with TRBD1. The ends lost 0 bases at V and 10 bases at J; junction bases unmatched: 4. The CDR3 is made up of 14 amino acids. Germline lookup yields CDR1 SGHRS and CDR2 YFSETQ. The full variable domain, its missing parts supplied by reference TRBV5-1 and TRBJ1-4, is KAGVTQTPRYLIKTRGQQVTLSCSPISGHRSVSWYQQTPGQGLQFLFEYFSETQRNKGNFPGRFSGRQFSNSRSEMNVSTLELGDSALYLCASSLDRGLSKLFFGSGTQLSVL.

The rearrangement links TRBV7-2 to TRBJ2-1; TRBD1 agrees at 12 bases. V lost 3 bases and J lost 10; bases outside the gene matches: 10. CDR1 SGHTA and CDR2 FQGNSA come from the germline V gene. The CDR3 extends over 16 amino acids. The CDR3 sequence is CASSFSGQGAGREQFF. The CDR3 region has the DNA TGTGCCAGCAGCTTCTCGGGACAGGGGGCTGGTAGGGAGCAGTTCTTC.

This clone occurred once. The chain is built from TRBV9 and TRBJ2-2; 8 nucleotides line up with TRBD1. With V trimmed by 5 bases and J by 4 bases, 7 bases remained unmatched. This CDR3 is 15 amino acids long. CDR1 and CDR2 (germline): SGDLS, YYNGEE. CDR3 loop: CASRAGQGFTGELFF. Written as DNA, the CDR3 is TGTGCCAGCAGGGCCGGACAGGGTTTCACCGGGGAGCTGTTTTTT.

The J gene is TRBJ1-2, the V gene TRBV6-5, with D possibly being TRBD1 (6 bases). Germline CDR1 and CDR2: MNHEY and SVGAGI. The CDR3 loop spans 13 amino acids. The V and J ends lost 6 bases and 8 bases respectively, with 16 bases between them. The CDR3 DNA is TGTGCCAGCAGACAAGACAGGATTGAGGGCTACACCTTC. Residues: CASRQDRIEGYTF.

The chain employs TRBV19 and TRBJ1-1; D perhaps matches TRBD1 (6 bases). The CDR3 length is 16 residues. Trimming shortened V by 1 base and J by 0 bases, and 12 bases separated the two germline ends. Germline-derived CDR1 and CDR2 are LNHDA and SQIVND (reference sequence). The CDR3 coding sequence is TGTGCCAGTAGTATAGCAGCAGGGGAAATGAACACTGAAGCTTTCTTT. Translation gives CASSIAAGEMNTEAFF.

V and J are TRBV7-8 and TRBJ1-6; D unresolved. Trimming took 2 bases from V and 14 from J, leaving 19 bases between them. Germline loops: CDR1 SGHVS, CDR2 FQNEAQ. The CDR3 has 15 residues. In nucleotides, the CDR3 is TGTGCCAGCAGCTTAATTCGGACGGAGTCCGGGGCCCTCCACTTT. Translated: CASSLIRTESGALHF.

The rearrangement joins TRBV27 to TRBJ2-3, with D possibly matching TRBD2 (5 bases). Per the germline V gene, CDR1 is MNHEY and CDR2 is SMNVEV (reference sequence). This CDR3 is 15 amino acids long. V dropped 9 bases and J dropped 2 bases, with 18 bases sitting between them. As DNA, the CDR3 is TGTGCCAGTTCGGACTCACTGGCTTCCACAGATACGCAGTATTTT. Translated, it gives CASSDSLASTDTQYF.

The chain couples TRBV14 to TRBJ2-1; weak D call: TRBD2 (6 bases). Germline loops: CDR1 SGHDN, CDR2 FVKESK. Trimming stripped 1 base from V and 4 bases from J, with 14 bases between. The CDR3 has 16 residues. This CDR3 is CASSQVGGTVYNEQFF. DNA for the CDR3: TGTGCCAGCAGCCAAGTGGGGGGAACGGTTTACAATGAGCAGTTCTTC.

The CDR3 loop is CASSLDRLGTDTQYF. The CDR3 nucleotides read TGTGCCAGCAGTTTAGACAGACTGGGCACAGATACGCAGTATTTT. The gene calls are TRBV27 and TRBJ2-3, with a tentative D call TRBD1 (5 bases). With 2 bases removed from V and 1 base from J, the gap between germline ends came to 10 bases. Germline CDR1 MNHEY, CDR2 SMNVEV (reference sequence). The CDR3 is made up of 15 amino acids.

The gene calls are TRBV3-1 (or the pseudogene TRBV3-2) and TRBJ2-1, with D tentatively TRBD2 (6 bases). The CDR3 loop spans 13 amino acids. Trimming shortened V by 1 base and J by 6 bases, and 7 bases separated the two germline ends. The germline gives CDR1 LGHDT, CDR2 YNNKEL (reference sequence). Here the CDR3 reads CASSQASVNEQFF. The CDR3 coding sequence is TGTGCCAGCAGCCAAGCTAGCGTCAATGAGCAGTTCTTC.

This chain links TRBV6-5 with TRBJ2-7, with a tentative D call TRBD2 (6 bases). CDR1 is MNHEY, CDR2 SVGAGI, per germline. There are 14 residues in the CDR3. V was clipped by 4 bases and J by 5 bases, with 15 bases between them. CDR3 protein: CASSFKRASDEQYF. As DNA, the CDR3 is TGTGCCAGCAGTTTCAAGAGGGCTAGCGACGAGCAGTACTTC.

The J gene is TRBJ2-3, the V gene TRBV7-2, with 7 bases identical to TRBD1. The CDR3 is made up of 14 amino acids. Germline V gene lookup returns CDR1 SGHTA and CDR2 FQGNSA. V gave up 5 bases and J gave up 4 bases; unmatched junction bases: 6. CDR3 in amino acids: CASSPRQGSDTQYF. DNA for the CDR3: TGTGCCAGCAGCCCCCGACAGGGTTCAGATACGCAGTATTTT.

The genes are TRBV15 and TRBJ2-5; D perhaps matches TRBD1 (6 bases). Trimming pared 5 bases from V and 5 bases from J, leaving 18 bases between. Looked up from germline, CDR1 is LNHNV and CDR2 is YYDKDF (reference sequence). The CDR3 consists of 15 residues. CDR3 in amino acids: CATSGPAARGETQYF. The CDR3 region has the DNA TGTGCCACCAGCGGACCGGCTGCCAGGGGTGAGACCCAGTACTTC.

J is TRBJ2-3 and V is TRBV20-1; tentatively, D is TRBD1 (5 bases). Per germline, CDR1 DFQATT and CDR2 SNEGSKA (reference sequence). With 3 bases removed from V and 3 bases from J, the gap between germline ends came to 10 bases. The CDR3 runs to 13 residues. CDR3 in DNA: TGCAGTGCTAGTACAGGCTCGACAGATACGCAGTATTTT. This translates into CSASTGSTDTQYF.

For the CDR3, the DNA is TGTGCCAGCAGCTTGACGGGGGTAACCTACAATGAGCAGTTCTTC. Translation gives CASSLTGVTYNEQFF. The V gene is TRBV5-6, the J gene TRBJ2-1; D is possibly TRBD2 (6 bases). Per the germline V gene, CDR1 is SGHDT and CDR2 is YYEEEE. V shed 1 base and J shed 2 bases, with 10 bases lying between them. The CDR3 spans 15 residues.

The V gene is TRBV24-1, the J gene TRBJ2-2; D unresolved. Germline V gene lookup returns CDR1 KGHDR and CDR2 SFDVKD. This CDR3 region has 13 residues. Trimming cost V 3 bases and J 6 bases, with 7 bases left between them. The CDR3 loop is CATSDTVAGELFF. Written as DNA, the CDR3 is TGTGCCACCAGTGATACAGTGGCCGGGGAGCTGTTTTTT.

The V gene is TRBV30, the J gene TRBJ2-1, with D perhaps matching TRBD1 (5 bases). The CDR3 has 14 amino acids. Germline values: CDR1 GTSNPN, CDR2 SVGIG (reference sequence). The V end was cut by 3 bases, the J end by 3 bases, with 12 bases between. The CDR3 loop reads CAWRDTISYNEQFF. As DNA, the CDR3 is TGTGCCTGGAGGGACACGATTAGCTACAATGAGCAGTTCTTC.

The rearrangement uses TRBV6-4 and TRBJ1-6, with a tentative D call TRBD1 (5 bases). Per the germline V gene, CDR1 is MRHNA and CDR2 is SNTAGT. The CDR3 runs to 13 residues. V lost 4 bases to trimming and J lost 6 bases, with 7 bases between them. The DNA for the CDR3 is TGTGCCAGCAGTGGACAGATTAATTCACCCCTCCACTTT. Translation: CASSGQINSPLHF.